This T cell receptor (beta chain) stems from a study of T cells in Graves' hyperthyroidism and ophthalmopathy. Study-wide findings and caveats: Patients with ophthalmopathy were separated from those with stable hyperthyroidism by a 13 V-J model. Most thyroid clonotypes expanded above 0.001 appeared in blood too.

This clonotype was observed a few times. Antigen specificity is unknown. Template material for amplifying TCR beta CDR3 regions consisted of RNA transcripts. The HTBI primer set drove a first-round RT-PCR of the TCR CDR3. TCRdb reprocessed the multiplex PCR reads with MiXCR, giving one entry per CDR3 protein. The table has under 300,000 distinct CDR3 sequences, more than 10% seen once. Losses at the gene ends were 4 bases for V and 5 bases for J; bases not matched to a gene: 6. The CDR3 totals 14 residues. Looked up from germline, CDR1 is SGHKS and CDR2 is YYEKEE (reference sequence). Fresh peripheral blood, roughly 10 ml, was the source of the PBMCs.

This receptor was taken from a woman aged 30 to 39 with Graves' hyperthyroidism that later progressed to Graves' ophthalmopathy. This chain connects TRBV5-5 to TRBJ2-1; 7 bases fit TRBD2. The sample taken for sequencing was blood. DNA for the CDR3: TGTGCCAGCAGCACGGGAGGAGCCGACAATGAGCAGTTCTTC. Translation: CASSTGGADNEQFF.